The TCR beta chain under discussion was sequenced for a study of blood T cell repertoires in COVID-19. Trimming cost V 2 bases and J 7 bases; bases outside gene matches: 2. The V gene's germline CDR1 is SGHRS and CDR2 YFSETQ. The CDR3 has 13 amino acids. Cohort placement rested on clinical history that participants reported themselves. Generated by immunoSEQ multiplex PCR, the TCRdb table keeps only in-frame clones and is missing some. The profile shows 240,000 or so clones, approximately 86% of them singletons. This clonotype was sampled from a woman in her thirties or forties with acute COVID-19. The sample taken for sequencing was PBMCs or T cells enriched from blood (not recorded which). The chain links TRBV5-1 to TRBJ2-2, with 7 bases matching TRBD1. The CDR3 loop reads CASSLQGSGELFF. For the CDR3, the DNA is TGCGCCAGCAGCTTACAGGGGAGCGGGGAGCTGTTTTTT.